This T cell receptor beta chain was obtained from a study of blood T cell repertoires in COVID-19. For the study at large: Samples came from the United States, Italy and Spain, spanning acute and convalescent COVID-19.

Original processing methods: Nucleated cell number was recorded as an estimate derived from reference gene primer amplification. Sequencing was performed with immunoSEQ multiplex PCR; in TCRdb, only in-frame clones are kept and a portion is missing. V and J calls and clone size are as listed in that table; D and trimming were resolved from the DNA. The profile covers about 230,000 clones, with 65% to 90% appearing a single time and about 7.4% taken by the ten largest. This CDR3 is built from 14 residues. Trimming removed 3 bases from V and 0 bases from J, with 7 bases in between. Germline assignment: CDR1 SEHNR and CDR2 FQNEAQ (reference sequence).

The sequence derives from a woman aged 50 to 60 with acute or convalescent COVID-19. The chain employs TRBV7-9 and TRBJ2-3, with TRBD1 as a possible D gene (5 bases). Sequenced: peripheral blood. CDR3: CASSLRQSTDTQYF. DNA of the CDR3: TGTGCCAGCAGCTTGAGACAGAGCACAGATACGCAGTATTTT.